This TCR beta chain was documented in a study of tumor-infiltrating lymphocytes in primary liver carcinoma (dated by TCRdb to the late 2010s). Regarding the study in general: Of the five patients (three men and two women, aged 30 to 69 years), four had hepatocellular carcinoma and one had combined HCC and intrahepatic cholangiocarcinoma. Samples yielded roughly 3.5 to 8 million productive TCRbeta reads; read depth did not differ significantly between tissue types. Across five regions of each liver tumor, along with adjacent normal tissue and blood, the study brought together TCRbeta repertoire sequencing, expression microarrays and whole-exome sequencing. TCRbeta repertoire sequencing covered roughly 35 specimens from 5 patients: 25 or so tumor regions, 5 adjacent noncancerous liver tissues and 5 peripheral blood samples. The roughly 25 tumor region samples were profiled with Agilent mRNA microarrays so that TCRbeta repertoire diversity could be related to the local molecular phenotype. Repertoires from technical replicates were highly reproducible, with mean shared-clone rates around 0.89 and correlation coefficients above 0.95. The five patients had tumors staged T1-T3 N0M0, with maximum diameters ranging from roughly 4 to 10 cm.

Using a constant-region primer and ProtoScript II reverse transcriptase, TCRbeta-specific cDNA was reverse-transcribed from approximately 0.55 ug total RNA. TCRbeta libraries were built with three nested multiplex PCR rounds, a slightly modified ARM-PCR procedure. Each of the first two PCR rounds ran for about 10 cycles using multiplex TRBV1-TRBV30 forward primers together with a Cbeta reverse primer. Sample barcodes and Illumina adapters were attached in a final 25-cycle PCR using Deep VentR polymerase. Amplicons of 200-500 bp were gel-purified with a QIAquick gel extraction kit before sequencing. The TCRbeta amplicons were sequenced with 250-bp paired-end reads on an Illumina HiSeq 2500. In the authors' own workflow: Reads were quality-trimmed with Trimmomatic v0.33, and paired reads were merged with FLASH v1.2.11 to recover full CDR3 sequences. V, D and J germline segments were assigned to the rearranged TCRbeta sequences by MiGEC v1.2.1b. Clonotype statistics and Shannon-Wiener diversity indices were calculated with VDJtools v1.0.0. To cut down on sampling bias, every analysis after diversity analysis relied on just the 250 most abundant clonotypes from each sample. TCRdb handled the public reads itself, with Q25 trimming in fastp and clone calling in MiXCR, and kept productive beta chains. Under each unique CDR3 protein, matching rows form one entry showing the most common genes and DNA. The V and J calls were determined by TCRdb, not by the authors. Recorded for this sample are under 200,000 distinct CDR3 sequences; 70% to 90% of them occurred a single time. The ten most abundant clones make up 15% to 20% of the sample.

In regard to this clonotype: This receptor's antigen is unknown. In this CDR3 the conserved last residue, phenylalanine or tryptophan, is missing, so a read error is likely.

Broader findings and caveats from the paper: Only about 7-25% of top clones were found in all five regions of a tumor, suggesting spatial heterogeneity of tumor-infiltrating T cells. Only 4 or 5 patients were included in the study, and the authors note that the findings should be validated in a larger study. Only the TCR beta chain was sequenced, so true repertoire diversity is likely underestimated because unpaired alpha chains were not captured. A significantly larger repertoire fraction was made up by the top 250 clones in tumors than in blood (p = 0.039). Pairs of tumor regions showed greater repertoire overlap (mean around 35%) than tumor-adjacent pairs (roughly 17%) or tumor-blood pairs (approximately 15%), which is consistent with antigen-driven expansion. Since the samples were bulk and unsorted, there was no way to compare CD4+ and CD8+ T cell repertoires.

Without any cell sorting, total RNA and DNA were extracted together from about 20-30 mg of bulk tissue using the AllPrep DNA/RNA mini kit. Between November 2015 and March 2016, 5 or 6 patients in China with histopathologically diagnosed primary liver carcinoma had their tumors surgically resected. Patients had chronic HBV infection and were treatment-naive at sampling. Each tumor was sampled at five spatially separated regions: the tumor centre plus the superior, inferior, left-lateral and right-lateral poles. More than 85% viable tumor cells were found by histology in every tumor sample. Fresh tumor and adjacent tissue pieces were bisected, with one half stored in RNAlater at -80 degrees C and the other half sent for histology. V is cut by 4 bases and J by 7 bases, and the space between the germline ends is 20 bases. With termini counted, the CDR3 has 14 amino acids. Only the CDR3 DNA stays, 42 bases, in frame from base 1. From a lookup of the germline V gene, CDR1 and CDR2 are SQVTM and ANQGSEA.

This clonotype originated in a man aged 35 to 55 with primary liver carcinoma and hepatitis B virus infection. Sequencing used tumor tissue from primary liver carcinoma. The V and J genes are TRBV29-1 and TRBJ2-7; the best D guess is TRBD2, with 6 bases matching. CDR3 reads: CSVAPGLVSGEQYY. The sequenced DNA is TGCAGCGTTGCCCCGGGACTGGTCTCTGGAGAGCAGTACTAC.